These 30 T cell receptor beta chains were sequenced from one sample in a study of T cell repertoires in cytomegalovirus infection (dated by TCRdb to about 2019). Sequencing used an Illumina HiSeq 1500. The public reads were reprocessed in TCRdb via fastp at Q25 and MiXCR, keeping in-frame beta chains. Merged by CDR3 protein, the rows form single entries marked with the most common genes and DNA. This sample holds about 400,000 distinct CDR3 sequences; over 15% were observed only once. Together, the top ten hold around 8.6% of the sample. Material for sequencing was PBMCs. All receptors come from a human donor in good health (CMV status not recorded). Some clones in this sample may be carry-over from other donors' samples.

The genes are TRBV4-2 and TRBJ2-5, with D possibly being TRBD1 (6 bases). V was cut by 8 bases and J by 5 bases, with 18 bases left in between. CDR3 length equals 14 residues. Looked up from germline, CDR1 is LGHNA and CDR2 is YNFKEQ. CDR3 bases: TGTGCCAGCCAAGAGGGGCAGGGGTCGGAGACCCAGTACTTC. Its protein is CASQEGQGSETQYF.

This clonotype showed up many times. The chain combines TRBV4-1 with TRBJ2-1; D perhaps matches TRBD1 (6 bases). Germline CDR1 MGHRA, CDR2 YSYEKL. This CDR3 is 15 amino acids long. Between the trimmed V and J ends, which lost 3 bases and 4 bases, there was a span of 13 bases. CDR3 residues: CASSHRADSYNEQFF. DNA of the CDR3: TGCGCCAGCAGCCATAGAGCGGACAGTTACAATGAGCAGTTCTTC.

This clonotype was counted at least ten times. This chain connects TRBV11-2 to TRBJ1-6, with unresolved D. Trimming pared 3 bases from V and 16 bases from J, leaving 13 bases between. Germline V lookup: CDR1 SGHAT, CDR2 FQNNGV. This CDR3 has 12 amino acids. In nucleotides, the CDR3 is TGTGCCAGCAGCTTTGCGGGGAGAGGGCTCCACTTT. Protein product: CASSFAGRGLHF.

In its sample, this clonotype was seen once. The genes are TRBV2 and TRBJ2-7; D possibly matches TRBD1 or TRBD2 (5 bases each). Germline loops: CDR1 SNHLY, CDR2 FYNNEI. Between the trimmed V and J ends, which lost 2 bases and 6 bases, there was a span of 11 bases. This CDR3 region has 13 residues. The CDR3 reads CASSEQPGTEQYF. The CDR3 DNA follows: TGTGCCAGCAGTGAACAGCCGGGGACCGAGCAGTACTTC.

The CDR3 DNA follows: TGTGCCAGCAGTCCCGGGACAGGGGTTCGCGAGCAGTACTTC. It yields the protein CASSPGTGVREQYF. The chain employs TRBV12-3 or TRBV12-4 and TRBJ2-7, with TRBD1 matching over 10 bases. The CDR3 runs to 14 residues. V lost 5 bases to trimming and J lost 6 bases; unmatched junction nucleotides: 7.

The gene calls are TRBV4-1 and TRBJ1-1, with 7 positions matching TRBD1. The CDR3 is 15 amino acids. The V gene end was trimmed by 3 bases and the J gene end by 5 bases; junction bases not matched to a gene: 9. Germline V gives CDR1 MGHRA, CDR2 YSYEKL. This CDR3 reads CASSQTTGIVTEAFF. The CDR3 region has the DNA TGCGCCAGCAGCCAGACGACAGGGATCGTGACTGAAGCTTTCTTT.

The chain has TRBV24-1 and TRBJ2-1; tentative D call: TRBD1 (5 bases). Trimming removed 0 bases from V and 9 bases from J, with 8 bases in between. This CDR3 is built from 13 residues. The V gene's germline CDR1 is KGHDR and CDR2 SFDVKD. In nucleotides, the CDR3 is TGTGCCACCAGTGATTTGCAGGGTCCTGAGCAGTTCTTC. Translated, it gives CATSDLQGPEQFF.

This chain joins TRBV2 and TRBJ2-1, with 11 bases matching TRBD1. V lost 6 bases to trimming and J lost 7 bases; unmatched junction nucleotides: 5. CDR3 length equals 14 residues. The germline V gene encodes CDR1 SNHLY and CDR2 FYNNEI. CDR3 DNA: TGTGCCAGCAGGTGGACAGGGGGCGGAAATGAGCAGTTCTTC. Translation gives CASRWTGGGNEQFF.

This clonotype was seen ten or more times. The rearrangement joins TRBV7-8 to TRBJ2-5, with D possibly TRBD1 on 5 matching bases. The CDR3 is made up of 14 amino acids. Trimming removed 1 base at V and 7 bases at J, with 13 bases between. In germline, CDR1 is SGHVS, CDR2 FQNEAQ. The CDR3 bases are TGTGCCAGCAGCTTAGGCAGGGCCCCAGGGACCCAGTACTTC. It encodes CASSLGRAPGTQYF.

This clonotype turned up a few times. The gene calls are TRBV12-3 or TRBV12-4 and TRBJ2-7; 9 bases fit TRBD1. The ends lost 7 bases at V and 6 bases at J; junction bases unmatched: 10. This CDR3 comprises 14 residues. DNA of the CDR3: TGTGCCAGCACGTCTCGGGGACAGGGAGCCGAGCAGTACTTC. Residues: CASTSRGQGAEQYF.

This clonotype showed up just a few times. CDR3 in DNA: TGTGCCATCGAGCGACCTGGAAACACCATATATTTT. Protein: CAIERPGNTIYF. The chain carries TRBV12-3 or TRBV12-4 and TRBJ1-3; D gene uncertain. Trimming stripped 10 bases from V and 2 bases from J, with 9 bases between. This CDR3 has 12 residues.

This clonotype was detected many times. The chain links TRBV12-3 or TRBV12-4 to TRBJ2-6; 9 nucleotides align to TRBD1. Trimming removed 6 bases from V and 3 bases from J; junction bases left unmatched: 9. The CDR3 loop spans 17 amino acids. The CDR3 bases are TGTGCCAGCAGCCGGGACAGGGTGGGATTTGGGGCCAACGTCCTGACTTTC. Protein sequence: CASSRDRVGFGANVLTF.

This clonotype was detected many times. The rearrangement links TRBV7-8 to TRBJ1-1; unclear D gene. Per germline, CDR1 SGHVS and CDR2 FQNEAQ. CDR3 length equals 15 residues. V lost 0 bases, J lost 3 bases, and 11 bases lay in between. The CDR3 loop reads CASSLAPFGDTEAFF. Written as DNA, the CDR3 is TGTGCCAGCAGCTTAGCACCGTTCGGCGACACTGAAGCTTTCTTT. Variable domain in full (rest from reference TRBV7-8 and TRBJ1-1): GAGVSQSPRYKVAKRGQDVALRCDPISGHVSLFWYQQALGQGPEFLTYFQNEAQLDKSGLPSDRFFAERPEGSVSTLKIQRTQQEDSAVYLCASSLAPFGDTEAFFGQGTRLTVV.

This clonotype has ten or more counts. The V call is TRBV7-2, the J call TRBJ1-1; the D is unclear. Trimming left V 3 bases short and J 0 bases short, with 11 bases between. The CDR3 is made up of 15 amino acids. The V gene's germline CDR1 is SGHTA and CDR2 FQGNSA. CDR3 in amino acids: CASSFLSAVNTEAFF. CDR3 DNA sequence: TGTGCCAGCAGCTTTTTGTCAGCGGTGAACACTGAAGCTTTCTTT. Based on the CDR3 plus reference TRBV7-2 and TRBJ1-1, the full variable domain is GAGVSQSPSNKVTEKGKDVELRCDPISGHTALYWYRQSLGQGLEFLIYFQGNSAPDKSGLPSDRFSAERTGGSVSTLTIQRTQQEDSAVYLCASSFLSAVNTEAFFGQGTRLTVV.

This clonotype was counted ten times or more. The V call is TRBV7-2, the J call TRBJ1-3; perhaps TRBD1 as D (5 bases). Germline assignment: CDR1 SGHTA and CDR2 FQGNSA. The V end lost 1 base, the J end lost 8 bases, and 9 bases lay between the germline ends. The CDR3 is made up of 13 amino acids. CDR3 region: CASSLVGPDTIYF. In DNA, the CDR3 is TGTGCCAGCAGCTTAGTGGGGCCCGACACCATATATTTT.

The table lists this clonotype with many counts. The gene calls are TRBV7-2 and TRBJ1-2; no clear D. CDR1 is SGHTA, CDR2 FQGNSA, per germline. V lost 5 bases, J lost 2 bases, and 9 bases lay in between. This CDR3 spans 13 amino acids. The CDR3 loop is CASSPPGNYGYTF. The CDR3 DNA reads as TGTGCCAGCAGCCCACCCGGGAACTATGGCTACACCTTC.

The chain uses TRBV7-7 and TRBJ2-5; the D is unclear. V was pared by 5 bases and J by 5 bases, with 15 bases between. Germline V gives CDR1 SSHAT, CDR2 FNYEAQ (reference sequence). The length of the CDR3 is 14 residues. The CDR3 region has the DNA TGTGCCAGCAGCCCCAGTCAGACAAAGGAGACCCAGTACTTC. This gives the protein CASSPSQTKETQYF.

This clonotype occurred a few times. V usage is TRBV20-1 and J usage is TRBJ1-1; D might be TRBD1 (5 bases). The germline V gene encodes CDR1 DFQATT and CDR2 SNEGSKA (reference sequence). The CDR3 sequence is 14 residues long. Trimming cost V 6 bases and J 0 bases, with 14 bases left between them. The CDR3 region is CSAYKRGLNTEAFF. The CDR3 DNA sequence: TGCAGTGCGTACAAGAGGGGATTGAACACTGAAGCTTTCTTT.

This clonotype was seen at least ten times. The chain couples TRBV7-9 to TRBJ2-2; D not certain. Germline assignment: CDR1 SEHNR and CDR2 FQNEAQ (reference sequence). The ends were cut back, 8 bases at V and 4 bases at J, with 11 bases in the middle. There are 13 residues in the CDR3. CDR3 loop: CASARPPTGELFF. The CDR3 coding sequence is TGTGCCAGCGCCCGACCCCCCACCGGGGAGCTGTTTTTT.

This clonotype was observed a handful of times. The chain joins TRBV7-6 to TRBJ2-1, with D hard to call. This CDR3 is built from 12 residues. CDR1 SGHVS and CDR2 FNYEAQ come from the germline V gene. Trimming cost V 2 bases and J 8 bases, with 7 bases left between them. The CDR3 nucleotides are TGTGCCAGCAGCTTATCCGACCATGAGCAGTTCTTC. Protein sequence: CASSLSDHEQFF. Combining the CDR3 with reference TRBV7-6 and TRBJ2-1 gives the whole variable domain GAGVSQSPRYKVTKRGQDVALRCDPISGHVSLYWYRQALGQGPEFLTYFNYEAQQDKSGLPNDRFSAERPEGSISTLTIQRTEQRDSAMYRCASSLSDHEQFFGPGTRLTVL.

This clonotype has ten or more counts. The J gene is TRBJ2-3, the V gene TRBV7-2, with a possible D match to TRBD1 (6 bases). Trimming took 5 bases from V and 7 from J, leaving 16 bases between them. CDR1 is SGHTA, CDR2 FQGNSA, per germline. The length of the CDR3 is 14 residues. CDR3 coding DNA: TGTGCCAGCAGCGCAGGGGCTGCTGGAAATACGCAGTATTTT. Its protein product is CASSAGAAGNTQYF. Variable domain in full (rest from reference TRBV7-2 and TRBJ2-3): GAGVSQSPSNKVTEKGKDVELRCDPISGHTALYWYRQSLGQGLEFLIYFQGNSAPDKSGLPSDRFSAERTGGSVSTLTIQRTQQEDSAVYLCASSAGAAGNTQYFGPGTRLTVL.

This clonotype was found a few times. The rearrangement uses TRBV12-3 or TRBV12-4 and TRBJ1-1, with no clear D. Trimming took 5 bases from V and 1 from J, leaving 5 bases between them. This CDR3 is 12 amino acids long. CDR3 residues: CASSRQNTEAFF. CDR3 DNA: TGTGCCAGCAGTCGACAGAACACTGAAGCTTTCTTT.

This clonotype appeared a single time. A much more abundant neighbour one base away suggests this may be a read error. The chain joins TRBV7-2 to TRBJ2-1; 12 bases line up with TRBD2. V gave up 6 bases and J gave up 4 bases; unmatched junction bases: 4. CDR3 length: 15 amino acids. CDR1 SGHTA and CDR2 FQGNSA come from the germline V gene. The CDR3 DNA is TGTGCCAGCAGTAGGACTAGCGGGATATACAATGAGCAGTTCTTC. Translated: CASSRTSGIYNEQFF.

The chain carries TRBV20-1 and TRBJ2-3; 9 bases agree with TRBD1. V lost 6 bases to trimming and J lost 0 bases; unmatched junction nucleotides: 13. The CDR3 has 17 amino acids. The germline V gene has CDR1 DFQATT and CDR2 SNEGSKA (reference sequence). CDR3 loop: CSATQGQGTSSTDTQYF. The CDR3 nucleotides read TGCAGTGCCACACAGGGACAGGGAACTTCTAGCACAGATACGCAGTATTTT.

This clonotype has only a few counts. V usage is TRBV5-4 and J usage is TRBJ1-4; 9 nucleotides agree with TRBD1. This CDR3 spans 17 amino acids. In germline, CDR1 is SGHNT, CDR2 YYREEE (reference sequence). Trimming at V came to 4 bases and at J to 7 bases, leaving 14 bases not matched to a gene. CDR3 sequence (DNA): TGTGCCAGCAGCCTCGGACAGGGGAGCATAAAGACTGAAAAACTGTTTTTT. Translating gives CASSLGQGSIKTEKLFF.

This clonotype was observed at least ten times. This chain uses TRBV12-3 or TRBV12-4 with TRBJ1-6, with 9 bases lining up with TRBD1. J lost 8 bases, V lost 7 bases, and 6 bases had no gene match. The CDR3 spans 14 residues. CDR3 sequence reads: CASTPTGGDSPLHF. In DNA form, the CDR3 reads TGTGCCAGCACCCCTACAGGGGGCGATTCACCCCTCCACTTT.

This clonotype was seen a single time. The chain has TRBV18 and TRBJ1-5; the D is unclear. V was shortened by 3 bases and J by 9 bases, with 24 bases between the two germline ends. CDR3 length equals 17 residues. Germline CDR1 is KGHSH and CDR2 is LQKENI. The CDR3 nucleotides read TGTGCCAGCTCACCTAACGGCCACCCGGCAGCCGCCGGGCCCCAGCATTTT. Translating gives CASSPNGHPAAAGPQHF.

This clonotype showed up just a few times. The V gene is TRBV3-1, the J gene TRBJ2-5; 8 nucleotides line up with TRBD1. CDR1 and CDR2 (germline): LGHDT, YNNKEL (reference sequence). V lost 2 bases to trimming and J lost 2 bases; unmatched junction nucleotides: 7. The CDR3 consists of 16 residues. CDR3 sequence reads: CASSQPGTGGQETQYF. The CDR3 DNA sequence: TGTGCCAGCAGCCAACCTGGGACAGGTGGACAAGAGACCCAGTACTTC.

This clonotype was seen only a few times. V and J are TRBV4-1 and TRBJ2-2, with 8 bases matching TRBD1. V gave up 1 base and J gave up 7 bases; unmatched junction bases: 5. The germline gives CDR1 MGHRA, CDR2 YSYEKL. The CDR3 runs 15 residues. The DNA for the CDR3 is TGCGCCAGCAGCCAAGCGGACAGGGACAGCGGGGAGCTGTTTTTT. Translated, it gives CASSQADRDSGELFF.

There are many counts of this clonotype. The genes are TRBV7-2 and TRBJ2-7, with D possibly being TRBD1 or TRBD2 (7 bases each). The V end was cut by 5 bases, the J end by 12 bases, with 23 bases between. Germline loops: CDR1 SGHTA, CDR2 FQGNSA. This CDR3 has 14 amino acids. The CDR3 loop reads CASSPGTGPGGGYF. In DNA form, the CDR3 reads TGTGCCAGCAGCCCCGGTACTGGTCCAGGGGGGGGGTACTTC.